These T cell receptor beta chains were read from a single sample in a study of blood T cell repertoires in COVID-19. Sequencing used immunoSEQ multiplex PCR; TCRdb keeps in-frame clones, though not all of them. The data contain 250,000 to 300,000 clones, roughly 90% of them singletons. The sample taken for sequencing was peripheral blood. The receptors stem from a woman aged 45 to 65 who had recovered from COVID-19. Each CDR3 is given with its conserved first and last residue.

cdr3_length	v_call	cdr3_aa
12	TRBV12-3/TRBV12-4	CASRGTGSGYTF
14	TRBV16	CASLRAHANYGYTF
13	TRBV2	CSGRGPYTDTQYF
16	TRBV3-1/TRBV3-2	CASSQGGLAGYNEQFF
14	TRBV5-5	CASSLVGGSGEAFF
15	TRBV5-1	CASSLTSGGAEEQYF
15	TRBV4-3	CASSQERISSYEQYF
15	TRBV5-1	CASSLGGSGEQPQHF
14	TRBV14	CASSHGGRYNEQFF
15	TRBV10-3	CAISSLQGSRETQYF
14	TRBV5-1	CASSPSGGEFEQFF
14	TRBV7-9	CASSQDRGFTEAFF
15	TRBV4-3	CASSHTDRSSYEQYF
16	TRBV19	CASKGSGGHSYNEQFF
15	TRBV7-2	CASSLVQGLGEKLFF
18	TRBV29-1	CTPFPGQGSDGSSDTQYF
14	TRBV30	CAWSADTFNQPQHF
14	TRBV27	CASSGRLAGHEQYF
13	TRBV19	CASSIWGDTGYTF
15	TRBV4-3	CASSQVPGSGNTIYF
13	TRBV2	CASSDRGAGEQYF
16	TRBV5-4	CASSLAVGTWIDTQYF
15	TRBV6-2/TRBV6-3	CASSDTGTGDYGYTF
17	TRBV30	CAWNKPGQSFSGNTIYF
15	TRBV9	CASSAPDSLNSPLHF
14	TRBV7-3	CASSSTGGAAEAFF
14	TRBV5-4	CASSSPGQKSEQYF
14	TRBV5-6	CASSTGTGEEPQHF
14	TRBV18	CASSPRTMNTEAFF
13	TRBV6-5	CASRLAATDTQYF
14	TRBV15	CATSSGQGNYGYTF
18	TRBV19	CASSIMYGNDRSKNIQYF
15	TRBV7-7	CASSLAPGAQETQYF
15	TRBV28	CASSPWRGQEETQYF
14	TRBV19	CASSIRDSNQPQHF
15	TRBV4-2	CASSHLGQNNYGYTF
14	TRBV28	CASQGIGVGNEQFF
16	TRBV6-2/TRBV6-3	CASSYSWDKSSYEQYF
15	TRBV7-9	CASSLVRAGTDTQYF
15	TRBV7-3	CASSLKGRGHETQYF
13	TRBV19	CASREGNTYEQYF
14	TRBV20-1	CSASGGQGNTEAFF